What follows are 17 T cell receptor beta chains derived from one specimen sequenced in a study of cytotoxic CD8 clonotypes in ibrutinib-treated CLL. TCRdb's table, derived via immunoSEQ multiplex PCR, lists solely in-frame clones and lacks some. In the table there are about 140,000 clones, roughly 90% of which are singletons. The source material was PBMCs, sampled after 12 months of ibrutinib treatment. These receptors originate from a human donor with chronic lymphocytic leukemia.

The chain joins TRBV27 to TRBJ1-1; TRBD1 matches 7 bases. J was trimmed by 1 base and V by 2 bases; bases with no gene match: 10. In germline, CDR1 is MNHEY, CDR2 SMNVEV (reference sequence). CDR3 size: 17 residues. CDR3 bases: TGTGCCAGCAGTTTAAGAGGGGGCTCCCTTTCGAACACTGAAGCTTTCTTT. It specifies CASSLRGGSLSNTEAFF.

This sequence joins TRBV5-8 and TRBJ2-7; a possible D gene is TRBD1 (6 bases). The germline V gene has CDR1 SGHTS and CDR2 YDEGEE. This CDR3 region has 14 residues. V shed 3 bases and J shed 4 bases, with 14 bases lying between them. CDR3 DNA: TGTGCCAGCAGCTCACCAGGGGTTTCGTACGAGCAGTACTTC. Its protein is CASSSPGVSYEQYF. Looking up the rest from reference TRBV5-8 and TRBJ2-7 gives the full variable domain: EAGVTQSPTHLIKTRGQQATLRCSPISGHTSVYWYQQALGLGLQFLLWYDEGEERNRGNFPPRFSGRQFPNYSSELNVNALELEDSALYLCASSSPGVSYEQYFGPGTRLTVT.

J is TRBJ1-5 and V is TRBV27, with 7 bases that match TRBD1. Germline V gene lookup returns CDR1 MNHEY and CDR2 SMNVEV (reference sequence). There are 15 residues in the CDR3. J was trimmed by 2 bases and V by 6 bases; bases with no gene match: 7. DNA of the CDR3: TGTGCCAGCAGGCACAGGGGATGGGGCAATCAGCCCCAGCATTTT. Encoded protein: CASRHRGWGNQPQHF.

This clone appeared once. The chain carries TRBV28 and TRBJ1-4, with TRBD1 matching over 8 bases. The CDR3 is 12 residues long. Germline V gene data show CDR1 as MDHEN and CDR2 as SYDVKM. V gave up 11 bases and J gave up 7 bases; unmatched junction bases: 6. The CDR3 is CASGQVSEKLFF. The CDR3 nucleotides read TGTGCCTCGGGACAGGTCTCTGAAAAACTGTTTTTT.

V is TRBV9 and J is TRBJ2-2; D uncertain. Trimming pared 0 bases from V and 4 bases from J, leaving 7 bases between. Germline V gene sequence: CDR1 SGDLS, CDR2 YYNGEE. This CDR3 has 14 amino acids. For the CDR3, the DNA is TGTGCCAGCAGCGTAGGACAAGCCACCGGGGAGCTGTTTTTT. This translates into CASSVGQATGELFF.

The chain joins TRBV15 to TRBJ1-4; TRBD1 might be the D (5 bases). From germline, CDR1 is LNHNV and CDR2 YYDKDF (reference sequence). The CDR3 contains 16 residues. V gave up 6 bases and J gave up 3 bases, with 17 bases separating them. The DNA for the CDR3 is TGTGCCACCAGAGGGACGACGGGGGTGGCTAATGAAAAACTGTTTTTT. Translated: CATRGTTGVANEKLFF.

The V gene is TRBV19, the J gene TRBJ2-1, with TRBD2 matching over 13 bases. The CDR3 is 15 residues long. Trimming at V came to 4 bases and at J to 6 bases, leaving 3 bases not matched to a gene. The germline gives CDR1 LNHDA, CDR2 SQIVND (reference sequence). CDR3 amino acids: CASSRTSGSLNEQFF. The CDR3, as DNA: TGTGCCAGTAGTAGGACTAGCGGGAGCCTCAATGAGCAGTTCTTC.

The chain joins TRBV28 to TRBJ1-2, with TRBD1 as a possible D gene (5 bases). CDR1 is MDHEN, CDR2 SYDVKM, per germline. The V end lost 5 bases, the J end lost 0 bases, and 13 bases lay between the germline ends. This CDR3 is built from 15 residues. CDR3 nucleotides: TGTGCCAGCAGTCAGTCCGGGGCGACTAACTATGGCTACACCTTC. This codes for CASSQSGATNYGYTF.

V usage is TRBV18 and J usage is TRBJ2-2; unclear D gene. The V and J ends lost 5 bases and 0 bases respectively, with 13 bases between them. The germline V gene encodes CDR1 KGHSH and CDR2 LQKENI. The CDR3 consists of 16 residues. The CDR3 bases are TGTGCCAGCTCAGATCGGCAGCTTGCGAACACCGGGGAGCTGTTTTTT. Residues: CASSDRQLANTGELFF.

DNA for the CDR3: TGCGCCAGCAGCCCTGACAGGGGTCAAGAGACCCAGTACTTC. This gives the protein CASSPDRGQETQYF. The genes are TRBV4-1 and TRBJ2-5; the match to TRBD1 covers 8 bases. Trimming took 4 bases from V and 2 from J; bases not matched to a gene: 3. CDR1 is MGHRA and CDR2 is YSYEKL in the germline V gene. This CDR3 is 14 amino acids long.

This clone came up a few times. The chain recombines TRBV19 with TRBJ1-5; 7 positions agree with TRBD1. This CDR3 has 14 amino acids. Germline V gene lookup returns CDR1 LNHDA and CDR2 SQIVND (reference sequence). V gave up 6 bases and J gave up 7 bases; unmatched junction bases: 9. The CDR3, as DNA: TGTGCCAGTAGCGCAGCAGGGGGAGGACAGCCCCAGCATTTT. This sequence encodes CASSAAGGGQPQHF.

With respect to this clone: Mismatch with germline at one junction end may stem from a read error. The V and J genes are TRBV20-1 and TRBJ1-5; 7 nucleotides match TRBD1. Germline V gene lookup returns CDR1 DFQATT and CDR2 SNEGSKA (reference sequence). This CDR3 is built from 10 residues. The CDR3 here is CSALATGAFF. CDR3 DNA sequence: TGCAGTGCCCTGGCAACAGGGGCCTTTTTT.

Notes on this clone: This CDR3 is also generated by other DNA sequences in the sample. This CDR3 is CASSYGAGAYEQYF. Written as DNA, the CDR3 is TGTGCCAGCAGTTACGGAGCGGGAGCCTACGAGCAGTACTTC. The chain couples TRBV6-5 to TRBJ2-7; 8 bases align to TRBD2. The CDR3 consists of 14 residues. V lost 2 bases to trimming and J lost 2 bases; unmatched junction nucleotides: 2. In germline, CDR1 is MNHEY, CDR2 SVGAGI.

This clone was detected once. This chain uses TRBV28 with TRBJ2-7; D is unresolved. The CDR3 covers 12 residues. Germline CDR1 MDHEN, CDR2 SYDVKM. V was trimmed by 1 base and J by 4 bases, leaving 5 bases between them. This CDR3 is CASSLYRYEQYF. CDR3 in DNA: TGTGCCAGCAGTTTATACAGATACGAGCAGTACTTC.

The V call is TRBV19, the J call TRBJ2-7; D is ambiguous. The CDR3 runs to 12 residues. Germline V CDR1 and CDR2: LNHDA, SQIVND (reference sequence). V was pared by 4 bases and J by 1 base, with 5 bases between. CDR3 protein: CASSKGSYEQYF. The CDR3 DNA sequence: TGTGCCAGTAGTAAAGGATCCTACGAGCAGTACTTC.

This clone showed up just once. The CDR3 loop is CASSDTSGAYEQYF. The CDR3 DNA follows: TGTGCCAGCAGTGACACTAGCGGGGCCTACGAGCAGTACTTC. The chain uses TRBV27 and TRBJ2-7, with 10 positions matching TRBD2. The CDR3 extends over 14 amino acids. V shed 5 bases and J 2 bases; nucleotides not matched to a gene: 3. Germline V CDR1 and CDR2: MNHEY, SMNVEV (reference sequence).

The V call is TRBV28, the J call TRBJ2-7; the D gene is possibly TRBD2 (6 bases). Germline CDR1 is MDHEN and CDR2 is SYDVKM. The germline V and J ends were trimmed by 4 bases and 4 bases, with 17 bases remaining between them. The CDR3 sequence is 15 residues long. DNA for the CDR3: TGTGCCAGCAGTTCTGGCGGGGCCCGGACGTACGAGCAGTACTTC. This translates into CASSSGGARTYEQYF. The full variable domain, its missing parts supplied by reference TRBV28 and TRBJ2-7, is DVKVTQSSRYLVKRTGEKVFLECVQDMDHENMFWYRQDPGLGLRLIYFSYDVKMKEKGDIPEGYSVSREKKERFSLILESASTNQTSMYLCASSSGGARTYEQYFGPGTRLTVT.